Listed here are 14 T cell receptor beta chains from one sample, sequenced in a study of identical twins. TCRdb re-derived calls from the 5' RACE reads in MiXCR, one entry per CDR3 protein. The sample shows a few hundred thousand distinct CDR3 sequences, around 20% of them seen only once. The specimen sequenced was naive T cells sorted from blood. Receptor source: a man between 50 and 59 years old in good health.

This clonotype occurred a few times. The J gene is TRBJ2-4, the V gene TRBV12-3 or TRBV12-4, with D perhaps assigned TRBD1 or TRBD2 (5 bases each). This CDR3 region has 17 residues. The ends were cut back, 3 bases at V and 1 base at J, with 16 bases in the middle. The DNA for the CDR3 is TGTGCCAGCAGTTTTGGGGCGGGCTATCGTGCCAAAAACATTCAGTACTTC. It yields the protein CASSFGAGYRAKNIQYF.

The chain uses TRBV20-1 and TRBJ2-3; the match to TRBD2 covers 10 bases. There are 15 residues in the CDR3. The V gene end was trimmed by 1 base and the J gene end by 2 bases; junction bases not matched to a gene: 3. CDR1 and CDR2 from the germline V gene are DFQATT and SNEGSKA (reference sequence). Here the CDR3 reads CSARGTSGDTDTQYF. CDR3 in DNA: TGCAGTGCTAGAGGAACTAGCGGGGACACAGATACGCAGTATTTT.

This clonotype was counted at least ten times. V is TRBV12-3 or TRBV12-4 and J is TRBJ2-1; tentative D call: TRBD2 (5 bases). Deletions cut 0 bases from V and 3 bases from J, with 27 bases between. This CDR3 has 21 residues. In nucleotides, the CDR3 is TGTGCCAGCAGTTTAGCCCCTGCGGTGGGCCCTGGGAGATGGTTCTACAATGAGCAGTTCTTC. This encodes CASSLAPAVGPGRWFYNEQFF.

This clonotype was observed once. CDR3 region: CASSLIFGAAAQNTEAFF. The DNA of the CDR3 is TGTGCCAGCAGTTTAATCTTCGGGGCAGCCGCACAGAACACTGAAGCTTTCTTT. This chain links TRBV28 with TRBJ1-1, with D possibly matching TRBD1 (5 bases). This CDR3 has 18 residues. Germline V gives CDR1 MDHEN, CDR2 SYDVKM. Trimming stripped 2 bases from V and 1 base from J, with 20 bases between.

The V call is TRBV6-4, the J call TRBJ2-7; the match to TRBD1 covers 11 bases. This CDR3 is built from 14 residues. V lost 9 bases and J lost 3; bases outside the gene matches: 7. Germline lookup yields CDR1 MRHNA and CDR2 SNTAGT. CDR3 loop: CARIRDRGVYEQYF. The DNA of the CDR3 is TGTGCCAGAATCCGGGACAGGGGGGTCTACGAGCAGTACTTC.

This rearrangement joins TRBV5-1 to TRBJ2-2, with D possibly TRBD1 on 6 matching bases. This CDR3 is built from 15 residues. The V gene's germline CDR1 is SGHRS and CDR2 YFSETQ. Trimming left V 6 bases short and J 6 bases short, with 18 bases between. CDR3 region: CASNHRDGGPGELFF. The CDR3 DNA is TGCGCCAGCAACCACAGGGATGGAGGTCCCGGGGAGCTGTTTTTT.

This clonotype has ten or more counts. The J gene is TRBJ1-1, the V gene TRBV12-3 or TRBV12-4, with a tentative D call TRBD1 (6 bases). This CDR3 is 13 amino acids long. Trimming removed 4 bases from V and 4 bases from J, with 10 bases in between. CDR3 residues: CASSYQGFTEAFF. The CDR3 bases are TGTGCCAGCAGTTATCAGGGGTTCACTGAAGCTTTCTTT.

The table lists this clonotype with many counts. Here the CDR3 reads CASSQGARGNIQYF. In DNA, the CDR3 is TGTGCCAGCAGCCAGGGCGCCAGGGGGAACATTCAGTACTTC. The rearrangement links TRBV4-2 to TRBJ2-4; the match to TRBD1 covers 7 bases. Germline-derived CDR1 and CDR2 are LGHNA and YNFKEQ. The V and J ends lost 3 bases and 7 bases, in that order; junction bases with no gene match: 6. CDR3 length: 14 amino acids.

The CDR3 DNA follows: TGTGCCAGCAGTCTCTTAGCGGGGCCCTACGAGCAGTACTTC. Translation: CASSLLAGPYEQYF. The V call is TRBV28, the J call TRBJ2-7; TRBD2 matches 8 bases. Germline assignment: CDR1 MDHEN and CDR2 SYDVKM. The CDR3 totals 14 residues. The V gene end was trimmed by 5 bases and the J gene end by 2 bases; junction bases not matched to a gene: 5.

The sample holds many counts of this clonotype. The chain links TRBV10-3 to TRBJ2-5; D ambiguous. V shed 3 bases and J shed 9 bases, with 8 bases lying between them. CDR1 ENHRY and CDR2 SYGVKD come from the germline V gene. The CDR3 sequence is 11 residues long. In DNA, the CDR3 is TGTGCCATCAGTGAACCTCCTGCCCAGTACTTC. Its protein product is CAISEPPAQYF.

This clonotype has a handful of counts. The rearrangement links TRBV6-1 to TRBJ1-4; 10 positions match TRBD1. After removal of 0 bases from V and 6 bases from J, the junction contained 10 bases not matched to a gene. Germline assignment: CDR1 MNHNS and CDR2 SASEGT. The CDR3 is 18 residues long. The CDR3 sequence: CASSEASGPGQGYEKLFF. CDR3 bases: TGTGCCAGCAGTGAAGCAAGCGGTCCGGGACAGGGGTATGAAAAACTGTTTTTT.

There are many counts of this clonotype. This rearrangement joins TRBV5-1 to TRBJ2-5; D uncertain. The CDR3 extends over 14 amino acids. From germline, CDR1 is SGHRS and CDR2 YFSETQ. Trimming cost V 0 bases and J 5 bases, with 11 bases left between them. This CDR3 reads CASSLAPVTETQYF. The CDR3 DNA is TGCGCCAGCAGCTTGGCCCCGGTCACGGAGACCCAGTACTTC. The variable domain in full, completed from reference TRBV5-1 and TRBJ2-5, reads KAGVTQTPRYLIKTRGQQVTLSCSPISGHRSVSWYQQTPGQGLQFLFEYFSETQRNKGNFPGRFSGRQFSNSRSEMNVSTLELGDSALYLCASSLAPVTETQYFGPGTRLLVL.

This clonotype was counted a few times. The chain recombines TRBV6-1 with TRBJ2-3; the D gene is possibly TRBD1 (5 bases). Per the germline V gene, CDR1 is MNHNS and CDR2 is SASEGT. The germline V and J ends were trimmed by 6 bases and 2 bases, with 12 bases remaining between them. The length of the CDR3 is 14 residues. The DNA for the CDR3 is TGTGCCAGCAGCCGACAGAAACTCACAGATACGCAGTATTTT. Protein: CASSRQKLTDTQYF.

This clonotype came up many times. This rearrangement joins TRBV14 to TRBJ1-4; D may be TRBD1 (6 bases). This CDR3 is 15 amino acids long. V was shortened by 1 base and J by 5 bases, with 11 bases between the two germline ends. Germline V gene data show CDR1 as SGHDN and CDR2 as FVKESK. DNA for the CDR3: TGTGCCAGCAGCCAAGCCCGGGGACAAAATGAAAAACTGTTTTTT. This translates into CASSQARGQNEKLFF.